This note documents a single TCR beta chain sequence. Antigen: not known. V lost 8 bases and J 1 base, leaving 11 bases between the germline ends. The CDR3 contains 13 residues. Germline CDR1 MNHEY, CDR2 SVGAGI. The sample is drawn from a study of T cells in localized non-small cell lung cancer. The protocol was immunoSEQ multiplex PCR, while the TCRdb copy is restricted to in-frame clones and leaves out a portion. Of under 40,000 clones listed, 78% are singletons. Study-wide results and limits: The appearance of a median approximately 57 of the top 100 tumor clones was seen in adjacent lung.

The TCR originated in a male donor older than 55 with stage II squamous cell lung carcinoma. This sequence joins TRBV6-5 and TRBJ1-1, with no clear D. The sample consisted of peripheral blood, taken before any cancer treatment. The CDR3 loop reads CASVGFENTEAFF. The CDR3 nucleotides are TGTGCCAGCGTTGGGTTTGAGAACACTGAAGCTTTCTTT.